A single sample gave rise to the 29 T cell receptor beta chains below, sequenced in a study of Ad26.COV2.S vaccination and SARS-CoV-2 variants. Sequencing was performed with immunoSEQ multiplex PCR; in TCRdb, only in-frame clones are kept and a portion is missing. The sample shows about 350,000 clones, roughly 90% of them seen only once. Regarding treatment: around 19 received Ad26.COV2.S at low or high dose, single or two shots; 5 received placebo; per-sample allocation not given. Sampling was performed 63 days after the first vaccine or placebo injection. The sample consisted of peripheral blood, taken in a trial of Ad26.COV2.S vaccine versus placebo. These receptors were collected from a person aged 18-60 years who received the Ad26.COV2.S COVID-19 vaccine or a placebo.

The rearrangement uses TRBV2 and TRBJ1-5; D unclear. The CDR3 spans 15 residues. Trimming took off 7 bases at V and 0 bases at J, with 13 bases between the two ends. The germline V gene has CDR1 SNHLY and CDR2 FYNNEI. DNA for the CDR3: TGTGCCAGCACGGAACACAGTAATAGCAATCAGCCCCAGCATTTT. Translation: CASTEHSNSNQPQHF.

The chain combines TRBV4-1 with TRBJ2-5, with 8 bases fitting TRBD2. Looked up from germline, CDR1 is MGHRA and CDR2 is YSYEKL. Trimming at V came to 4 bases and at J to 5 bases, leaving 9 bases not matched to a gene. This CDR3 contains 15 residues. The CDR3 protein is CASSPLRLARETQYF. CDR3 nucleotide sequence: TGCGCCAGCAGCCCGCTGAGACTAGCGAGGGAGACCCAGTACTTC.

This chain links TRBV4-3 with TRBJ2-2, with D uncertain. Germline V lookup: CDR1 LGHNA, CDR2 YSLEER. The length of the CDR3 is 16 residues. V gave up 0 bases and J gave up 2 bases, with 10 bases separating them. CDR3 nucleotide sequence: TGCGCCAGCAGCCAAGATCTCGCTAGTAACACCGGGGAGCTGTTTTTT. This translates into CASSQDLASNTGELFF.

The gene calls are TRBV6-5 and TRBJ2-1; D may be TRBD1 (6 bases). Per germline, CDR1 MNHEY and CDR2 SVGAGI. The CDR3 is 14 amino acids. Trimming removed 8 bases at V and 0 bases at J, with 11 bases between. The CDR3 loop is CASGQDSSYNEQFF. Written as DNA, the CDR3 is TGTGCCAGCGGTCAGGACAGCTCCTACAATGAGCAGTTCTTC.

V is TRBV19 and J is TRBJ1-1; D perhaps matches TRBD1 (5 bases). CDR1 is LNHDA and CDR2 is SQIVND in the germline V gene (reference sequence). V was shortened by 1 base and J by 4 bases, with 13 bases between the two germline ends. The CDR3 has 15 amino acids. This CDR3 is CASSIARDWSTEAFF. The CDR3 DNA reads TGTGCCAGTAGTATAGCCCGGGACTGGAGCACTGAAGCTTTCTTT.

The rearrangement joins TRBV18 to TRBJ1-2, with 9 bases aligning to TRBD1. In germline, CDR1 is KGHSH, CDR2 LQKENI. Trimming took 3 bases from V and 8 from J; bases not matched to a gene: 7. The CDR3 extends over 14 amino acids. The CDR3 reads CASSPRQGVDGYTF. In nucleotides, the CDR3 is TGTGCCAGCTCACCCCGACAGGGGGTAGACGGCTACACCTTC.

This clone has a single count. The CDR3 nucleotides are TGCGCCAGCAGCTCCCCAGCGGGAGTCTTCCGCAATGAGCAGTTCTTC. The encoded protein is CASSSPAGVFRNEQFF. The chain is built from TRBV5-1 and TRBJ2-1, with TRBD2 matching 8 bases. CDR1 is SGHRS, CDR2 YFSETQ, per germline. V shed 3 bases and J 6 bases; nucleotides not matched to a gene: 11. The length of the CDR3 is 16 residues.

The chain links TRBV20-1 to TRBJ2-5; D is unresolved. Trimming took off 6 bases at V and 3 bases at J, with 8 bases between the two ends. The germline V gene encodes CDR1 DFQATT and CDR2 SNEGSKA (reference sequence). The CDR3 spans 11 residues. The DNA of the CDR3 is TGCAGTGCCAAATGGGAAGAGACCCAGTACTTC. Amino acids: CSAKWEETQYF.

The chain joins TRBV3-1 (or the pseudogene TRBV3-2) to TRBJ2-1; tentative D call: TRBD1 (5 bases). V was cut by 5 bases and J by 9 bases, with 11 bases left in between. The CDR3 runs to 12 residues. Germline values: CDR1 LGHDT, CDR2 YNNKEL (reference sequence). The CDR3 is CASSYLRGEQFF. The CDR3 DNA sequence: TGTGCCAGCAGCTACCTTAGGGGTGAGCAGTTCTTC.

V and J are TRBV9 and TRBJ2-3; 10 bases are shared with TRBD2. Trimming cost V 2 bases and J 1 base; bases outside gene matches: 7. The CDR3 totals 17 residues. CDR1 SGDLS and CDR2 YYNGEE come from the germline V gene. The CDR3 loop reads CASSVAAGTSGTDTQYF. CDR3 DNA: TGTGCCAGCAGCGTCGCTGCCGGGACTAGCGGCACAGATACGCAGTATTTT.

V and J are TRBV28 and TRBJ1-3; D is uncertain. The CDR3 length is 12 residues. Looked up from germline, CDR1 is MDHEN and CDR2 is SYDVKM. Between the trimmed V and J ends, which lost 9 bases and 0 bases, there was a span of 6 bases. CDR3: CASGSSGNTIYF. The CDR3 DNA is TGTGCCAGTGGAAGCTCTGGAAACACCATATATTTT.

The gene calls are TRBV18 and TRBJ2-6; D gene uncertain. This CDR3 is built from 16 residues. V was clipped by 1 base and J by 0 bases, with 7 bases between them. Germline lookup yields CDR1 KGHSH and CDR2 LQKENI. The CDR3 loop reads CASSPRKSSGANVLTF. The DNA of the CDR3 is TGTGCCAGCTCACCACGTAAGAGCTCTGGGGCCAACGTCCTGACTTTC.

The chain carries TRBV7-3 and TRBJ2-7; D call uncertain. Trimming pared 4 bases from V and 1 base from J, leaving 11 bases between. Per the germline V gene, CDR1 is SGHTA and CDR2 is FQGTGA. CDR3 length: 14 amino acids. CDR3 nucleotides: TGTGCCAGCAGCTCGCAAACGGTTTCCTACGAGCAGTACTTC. Its protein is CASSSQTVSYEQYF.

The chain employs TRBV9 and TRBJ1-4, with D possibly matching TRBD1 (5 bases). This CDR3 has 13 residues. The germline gives CDR1 SGDLS, CDR2 YYNGEE. V lost 6 bases to trimming and J lost 6 bases, with 12 bases between them. CDR3 nucleotides: TGTGCCAGCACGGGGACCGAAGATGAAAAACTGTTTTTT. It is translated as CASTGTEDEKLFF.

This clone was picked up a small number of times. The genes are TRBV7-6 and TRBJ1-6; TRBD1 might be the D (5 bases). V lost 2 bases and J 9 bases, leaving 23 bases between the germline ends. Germline CDR1 is SGHVS and CDR2 is FNYEAQ. CDR3 size: 18 residues. The DNA of the CDR3 is TGTGCCAGCAGCTTAACAACACACCGGGGAACAGGTTCTTCACCCCTCCACTTT. As protein: CASSLTTHRGTGSSPLHF.

This clone was seen a single time. The rearrangement links TRBV18 to TRBJ1-1; D may be TRBD1 (6 bases). V gave up 6 bases and J gave up 5 bases, with 13 bases separating them. This CDR3 spans 13 amino acids. Germline V lookup: CDR1 KGHSH, CDR2 LQKENI. The CDR3 is CASSRTGYTEAFF. CDR3 in DNA: TGTGCCAGCTCCCGAACAGGGTATACTGAAGCTTTCTTT.

The sample holds one count of this clone. This chain connects TRBV6-2 or TRBV6-3 to TRBJ1-1; no clear D gene. The CDR3 sequence is 14 residues long. Trimming removed 0 bases from V and 2 bases from J, with 7 bases in between. Germline CDR1 and CDR2: MNHEY and SVGEGT. In DNA, the CDR3 is TGTGCCAGCAGTTACTCGTTAGGAAACACTGAAGCTTTCTTT. This codes for CASSYSLGNTEAFF.

This chain links TRBV10-3 with TRBJ2-1; a weak D match, TRBD2 (5 bases). V lost 0 bases to trimming and J lost 0 bases, with 9 bases between them. The CDR3 runs 16 residues. Germline CDR1 is ENHRY and CDR2 is SYGVKD. The CDR3 here is CAISESASLSYNEQFF. The CDR3 DNA is TGTGCCATCAGTGAGTCAGCTAGCCTCTCCTACAATGAGCAGTTCTTC.

This chain joins TRBV28 and TRBJ1-1; possible D gene TRBD1, 6 bases. The CDR3 loop spans 13 amino acids. CDR1 is MDHEN and CDR2 is SYDVKM in the germline V gene. V gave up 6 bases and J gave up 5 bases, with 13 bases separating them. The chain's CDR3 is CASSDTGSTEAFF. The CDR3 nucleotides are TGTGCCAGCAGCGATACAGGGAGTACTGAAGCTTTCTTT.

This clone occurred once. The rearrangement uses TRBV5-6 and TRBJ2-5, with 8 bases matching TRBD1. J was trimmed by 1 base and V by 4 bases; bases with no gene match: 9. The germline V gene encodes CDR1 SGHDT and CDR2 YYEEEE. The CDR3 runs 16 residues. The CDR3 loop reads CASSLDRVGAQETQYF. The CDR3 DNA is TGTGCCAGCAGCCTGGACAGGGTTGGAGCCCAAGAGACCCAGTACTTC.

The chain combines TRBV10-2 with TRBJ1-5; possibly TRBD1 for D (5 bases). The CDR3 has 14 amino acids. Trimming cost V 4 bases and J 1 base, with 8 bases left between them. CDR1 and CDR2 from the germline V gene are WSHSY and SAAADI. The CDR3 bases are TGCGCCAGCAGTGCGGGACGGAGCAATCAGCCCCAGCATTTT. Residues: CASSAGRSNQPQHF.

The chain joins TRBV18 to TRBJ2-4; no definite D call. The CDR3 spans 17 residues. V lost 4 bases to trimming and J lost 0 bases, with 16 bases between them. CDR1 KGHSH and CDR2 LQKENI come from the germline V gene. The chain's CDR3 is CASSRGTPTKAKNIQYF. The DNA of the CDR3 is TGTGCCAGCTCACGGGGAACCCCGACAAAAGCCAAAAACATTCAGTACTTC.

The rearrangement links TRBV4-1 to TRBJ1-3; D is ambiguous. The germline CDR1 and CDR2 sequences are MGHRA and YSYEKL. The CDR3 has 16 residues. V shed 1 base and J shed 0 bases, with 10 bases lying between them. The CDR3 region has the DNA TGCGCCAGCAGCCAAGTTGCTCAAAACTCTGGAAACACCATATATTTT. Its translation: CASSQVAQNSGNTIYF.

The chain employs TRBV7-2 and TRBJ2-1; perhaps TRBD1 as D (6 bases). This CDR3 region has 15 residues. Germline CDR1 and CDR2: SGHTA and FQGNSA. Trimming cost V 3 bases and J 0 bases, with 9 bases left between them. Written as DNA, the CDR3 is TGTGCCAGCAGCTTGGGGACATCCTCCTACAATGAGCAGTTCTTC. The encoded protein is CASSLGTSSYNEQFF.

The chain links TRBV20-1 to TRBJ2-1; D not resolved. CDR3 length: 11 residues. Per the germline V gene, CDR1 is DFQATT and CDR2 is SNEGSKA (reference sequence). V was trimmed by 2 bases and J by 6 bases, leaving 5 bases between them. The CDR3 protein is CSARLANEQFF. DNA for the CDR3: TGCAGTGCTAGACTTGCCAATGAGCAGTTCTTC.

The rearrangement links TRBV4-1 to TRBJ2-3; D unresolved. Per germline, CDR1 MGHRA and CDR2 YSYEKL. The CDR3 covers 16 residues. Trimming left V 1 base short and J 3 bases short, with 14 bases between. CDR3 nucleotides: TGCGCCAGCAGCCAAGTCTTGGGTAGTGAGACAGATACGCAGTATTTT. Amino acids: CASSQVLGSETDTQYF.

V gene TRBV10-2 combines with J gene TRBJ2-2; TRBD1 might be the D (6 bases). Germline V gives CDR1 WSHSY, CDR2 SAAADI. CDR3 size: 17 residues. Trimming stripped 11 bases from V and 0 bases from J, with 22 bases between. The CDR3 loop is CASSEGQGIPNTGELFF. Written as DNA, the CDR3 is TGCGCCTCTTCGGAAGGGCAGGGGATCCCGAACACCGGGGAGCTGTTTTTT.

The gene calls are TRBV24-1 and TRBJ2-3; no clear D gene. CDR1 is KGHDR and CDR2 is SFDVKD in the germline V gene. Trimming cost V 4 bases and J 2 bases, with 6 bases left between them. CDR3 length: 13 amino acids. Here the CDR3 DNA reads TGTGCCACCAGTGACGGGCTCACAGATACGCAGTATTTT. The encoded protein is CATSDGLTDTQYF.

This chain connects TRBV7-2 to TRBJ2-7; D assignment may be TRBD1 or TRBD2 (5 bases each). V lost 5 bases and J 1 base, leaving 18 bases between the germline ends. The CDR3 spans 16 residues. Germline V gives CDR1 SGHTA, CDR2 FQGNSA. The CDR3 sequence is CASSLNARGASYEQYF. Written as DNA, the CDR3 is TGTGCCAGCAGCCTAAACGCCCGAGGGGCATCCTACGAGCAGTACTTC.